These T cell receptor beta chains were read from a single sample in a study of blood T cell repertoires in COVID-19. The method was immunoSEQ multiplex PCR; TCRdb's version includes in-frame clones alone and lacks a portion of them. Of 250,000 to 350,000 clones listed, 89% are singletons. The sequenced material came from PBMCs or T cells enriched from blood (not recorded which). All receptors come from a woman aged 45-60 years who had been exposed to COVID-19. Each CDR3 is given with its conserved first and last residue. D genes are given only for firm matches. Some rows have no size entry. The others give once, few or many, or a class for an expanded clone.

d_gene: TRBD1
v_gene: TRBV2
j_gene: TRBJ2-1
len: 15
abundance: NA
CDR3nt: TGTGCCAGCAGTGAAGACAGGGGCTCCTACAATGAGCAGTTCTTC
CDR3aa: CASSEDRGSYNEQFF

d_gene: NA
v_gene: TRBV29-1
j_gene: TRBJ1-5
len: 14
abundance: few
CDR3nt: TGCAGCGTTCAATGGACAGATAGCAATCAGCCCCAGCATTTT
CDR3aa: CSVQWTDSNQPQHF

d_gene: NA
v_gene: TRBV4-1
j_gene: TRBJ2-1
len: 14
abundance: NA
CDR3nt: TGCGCCAGCAGCCCGGAAGTTAGCTTTCATGAGCAGTTCTTC
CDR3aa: CASSPEVSFHEQFF

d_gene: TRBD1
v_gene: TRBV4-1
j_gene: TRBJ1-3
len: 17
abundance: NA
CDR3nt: TGCGCCAGCAGCCAAGATTTCCAGGGGGCGACTGGAAACACCATATATTTT
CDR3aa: CASSQDFQGATGNTIYF

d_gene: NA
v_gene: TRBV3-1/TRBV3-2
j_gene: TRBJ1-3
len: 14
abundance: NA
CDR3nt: TGTGCCAGCAGCCTCGAGGGAAGCGGCAACACCATATATTTT
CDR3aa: CASSLEGSGNTIYF

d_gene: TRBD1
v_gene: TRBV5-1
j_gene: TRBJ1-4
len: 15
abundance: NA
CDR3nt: TGCGCCAGCAGCTTAGACAGGGGGCGTAATGAAAAACTGTTTTTT
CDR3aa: CASSLDRGRNEKLFF

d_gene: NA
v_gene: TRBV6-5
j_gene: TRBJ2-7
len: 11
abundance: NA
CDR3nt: TGTGCCAGCAGTCAGGGGAACGAGCAGTACTTC
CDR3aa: CASSQGNEQYF

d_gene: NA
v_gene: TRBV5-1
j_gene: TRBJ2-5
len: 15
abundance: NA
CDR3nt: TGCGCCAGCAGCTTGGCGGACAGCACCAGGGAGACCCAGTACTTC
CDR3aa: CASSLADSTRETQYF

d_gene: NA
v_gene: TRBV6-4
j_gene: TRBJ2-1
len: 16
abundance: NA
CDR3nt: TGTGCCAGCAGGCAACTAATTCCCGGGAGCCACAATGAGCAGTTCTTC
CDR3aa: CASRQLIPGSHNEQFF

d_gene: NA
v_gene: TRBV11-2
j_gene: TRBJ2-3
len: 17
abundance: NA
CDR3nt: TGTGCCAGCAGCTTATCTGATATGGGGGCGCACGGTTATACGCAGTATTTT
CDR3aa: CASSLSDMGAHGYTQYF

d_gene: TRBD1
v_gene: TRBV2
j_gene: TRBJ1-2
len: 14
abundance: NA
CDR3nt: TGTGCCACCCAGACAGGGCTGCGCGATGCGGGCTACACCTTC
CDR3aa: CATQTGLRDAGYTF

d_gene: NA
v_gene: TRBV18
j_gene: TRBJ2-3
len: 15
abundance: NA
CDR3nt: TGTGCCAGCTCACCGGGGGGGCTGCGCACAGATACGCAGTATTTT
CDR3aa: CASSPGGLRTDTQYF

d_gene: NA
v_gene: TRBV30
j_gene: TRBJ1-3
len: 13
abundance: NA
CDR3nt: TGTGCCTGGAGTAGAAGGGGTGGAAACACCATATATTTT
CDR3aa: CAWSRRGGNTIYF

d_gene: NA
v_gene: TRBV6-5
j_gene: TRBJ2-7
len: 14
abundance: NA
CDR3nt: TGTGCCTGCGAGAGAACAGACAGACCCTACGAGCAGTACTTC
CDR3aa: CACERTDRPYEQYF

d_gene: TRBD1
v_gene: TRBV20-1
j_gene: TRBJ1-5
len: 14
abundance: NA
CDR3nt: TGCAGTGCTAGTTCAACAGGGGGCGTGCAGCCCCAGCATTTT
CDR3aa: CSASSTGGVQPQHF

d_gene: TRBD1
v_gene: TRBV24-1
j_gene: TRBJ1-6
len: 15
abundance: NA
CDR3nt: TGTGCCCCATATTCAAGGGGGCGAGGGGGTTCACCCCTCCACTTT
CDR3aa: CAPYSRGRGGSPLHF

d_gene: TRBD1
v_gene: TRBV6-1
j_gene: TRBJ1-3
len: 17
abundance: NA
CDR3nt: TGTGCCAGCAGTGAGATACAGGGGCGATACTCTGGAAACACCATATATTTT
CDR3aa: CASSEIQGRYSGNTIYF

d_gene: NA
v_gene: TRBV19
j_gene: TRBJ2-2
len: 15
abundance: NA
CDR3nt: TGTGCCAGTAGTATTCAAGGTTCAGGCACCGGGGAGCTGTTTTTT
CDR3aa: CASSIQGSGTGELFF

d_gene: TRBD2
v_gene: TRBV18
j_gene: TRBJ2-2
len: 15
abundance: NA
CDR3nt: TGTGCCAGCTCACCGCCTAGCGGGGGCACCGGGGAGCTGTTTTTT
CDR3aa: CASSPPSGGTGELFF

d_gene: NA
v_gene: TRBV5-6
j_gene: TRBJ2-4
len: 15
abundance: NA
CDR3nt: TGTGCCAGCTACTATCGGAAATTAGCCAAAAACATTCAGTACTTC
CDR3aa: CASYYRKLAKNIQYF

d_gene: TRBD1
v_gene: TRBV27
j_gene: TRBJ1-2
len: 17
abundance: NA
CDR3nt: TGTGCCAGCAGCCCCGAGTCAGGGGGCAAATCTAACTATGGCTACACCTTC
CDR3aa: CASSPESGGKSNYGYTF

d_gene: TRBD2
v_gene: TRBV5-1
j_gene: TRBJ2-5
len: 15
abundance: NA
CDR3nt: TGCGCCAGCAGCCTAGGACTAGCGGGGCAAGAGACCCAGTACTTC
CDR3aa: CASSLGLAGQETQYF

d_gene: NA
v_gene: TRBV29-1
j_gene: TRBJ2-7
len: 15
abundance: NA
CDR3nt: TGCAGCGTTGAATGGGCGCAGGGGAGCTCCTACGAGCAGTACTTC
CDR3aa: CSVEWAQGSSYEQYF

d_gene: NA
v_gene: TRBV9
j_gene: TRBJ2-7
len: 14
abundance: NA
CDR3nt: TGTGCCAGCAGCGTAGGGGTTGGCGGGTACGAGCAGTACTTC
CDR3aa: CASSVGVGGYEQYF

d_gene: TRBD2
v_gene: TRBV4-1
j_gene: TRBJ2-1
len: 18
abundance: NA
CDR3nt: TGCGCCAGCAGCCAAGAGCGGCGGGGGGGCCAACCGTGGGGAGAGCAGTTCTTC
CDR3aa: CASSQERRGGQPWGEQFF

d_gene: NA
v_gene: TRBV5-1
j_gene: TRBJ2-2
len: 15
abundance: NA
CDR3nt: TGCGCCAGCAGCTTGGGGCAGGGGAACACCGGGGAGCTGTTTTTT
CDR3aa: CASSLGQGNTGELFF

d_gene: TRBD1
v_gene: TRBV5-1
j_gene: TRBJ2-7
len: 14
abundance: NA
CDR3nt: TGCGCCAGCAGCGCTACAGGGGGATTTTACGAGCAGTACTTC
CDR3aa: CASSATGGFYEQYF

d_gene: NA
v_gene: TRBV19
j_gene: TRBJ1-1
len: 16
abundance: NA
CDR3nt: TGTGCCAGTAGTAAGTGGTCCGGGTCCGTGAACACTGAAGCTTTCTTT
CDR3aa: CASSKWSGSVNTEAFF

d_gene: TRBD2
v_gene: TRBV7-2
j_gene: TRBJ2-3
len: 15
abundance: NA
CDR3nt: TGTGCCAGCAGCCGGGGGGGACATCTCACAGATACGCAGTATTTT
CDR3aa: CASSRGGHLTDTQYF

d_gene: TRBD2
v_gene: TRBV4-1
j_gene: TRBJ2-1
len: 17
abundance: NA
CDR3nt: TGCGCCAGCAGCCACCCTCGGGCTAGCGGGGGGGCCGTTGAGCAGTTCTTC
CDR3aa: CASSHPRASGGAVEQFF

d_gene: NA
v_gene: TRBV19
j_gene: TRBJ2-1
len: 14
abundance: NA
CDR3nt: TGTGCCAGTAGTATGGTATACAGCACGAATGAGCAGTTCTTC
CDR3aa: CASSMVYSTNEQFF

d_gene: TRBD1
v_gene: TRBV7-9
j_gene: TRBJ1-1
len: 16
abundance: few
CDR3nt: TGTGCCAGCAGCCCTTCCCCGGGACAGGTGGACACTGAAGCTTTCTTT
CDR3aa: CASSPSPGQVDTEAFF

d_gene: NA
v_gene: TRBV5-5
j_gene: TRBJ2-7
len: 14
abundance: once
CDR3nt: TGTGCCAGCAGCGTGAGCGCGACTAGACGGGAGCAGTACTTC
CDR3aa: CASSVSATRREQYF

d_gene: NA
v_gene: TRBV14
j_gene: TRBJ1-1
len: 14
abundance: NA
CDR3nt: TGTGCCAGCAGCCCCCCCGGGGTGAACACTGAAGCTTTCTTT
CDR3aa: CASSPPGVNTEAFF

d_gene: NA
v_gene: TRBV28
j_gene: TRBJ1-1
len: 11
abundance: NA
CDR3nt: TGTGCCAGCAGTCTACGGGCTGAAGCTTTCTTT
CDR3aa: CASSLRAEAFF

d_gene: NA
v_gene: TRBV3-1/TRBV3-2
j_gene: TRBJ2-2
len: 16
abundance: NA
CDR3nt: TGTGCCAGCAGCCAAGGACTTGCTTTCGGTAGTGGGGAGCTGTTTTTT
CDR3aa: CASSQGLAFGSGELFF

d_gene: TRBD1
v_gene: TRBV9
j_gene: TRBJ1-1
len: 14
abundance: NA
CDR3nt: TGTGCCAGCAGCGTAGTGGAGGGGGCTAATGAAGCTTTCTTT
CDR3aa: CASSVVEGANEAFF

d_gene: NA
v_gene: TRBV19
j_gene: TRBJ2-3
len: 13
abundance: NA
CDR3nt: TGTGCCAGTAGTTCGGACTCCCGCGATACGCAGTATTTT
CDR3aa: CASSSDSRDTQYF

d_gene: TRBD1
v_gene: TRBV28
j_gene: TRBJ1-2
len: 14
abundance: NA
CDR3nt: TGTGCCAGCAGTTTATCCGACAGGGAACGTGGCTACACCTTC
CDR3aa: CASSLSDRERGYTF

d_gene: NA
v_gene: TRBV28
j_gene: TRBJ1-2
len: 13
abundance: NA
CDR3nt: TGTGCCAGCGTCTTACAGGGTGGCTATGGCTACACCTTC
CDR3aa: CASVLQGGYGYTF

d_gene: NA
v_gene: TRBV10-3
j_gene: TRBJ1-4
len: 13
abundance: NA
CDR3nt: TGTGCCATCAAGACAGCCCAGAATGAAAAACTGTTTTTT
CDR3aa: CAIKTAQNEKLFF

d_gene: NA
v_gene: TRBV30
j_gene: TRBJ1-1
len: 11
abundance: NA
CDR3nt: TGTGCCCGCCAATCGACTACTGAAGCTTTCTTT
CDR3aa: CARQSTTEAFF

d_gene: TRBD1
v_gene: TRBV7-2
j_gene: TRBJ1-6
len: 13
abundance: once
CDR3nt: TGTGCCAGCAGCCAACAGGGGAATTCACCCCTCCACTTT
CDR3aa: CASSQQGNSPLHF

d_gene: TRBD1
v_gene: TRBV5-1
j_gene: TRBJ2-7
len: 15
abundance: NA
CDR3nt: TGCGCCAGCAGCTTGGAAGGCAGGGGGCCGGACGAGCAGTACTTC
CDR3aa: CASSLEGRGPDEQYF

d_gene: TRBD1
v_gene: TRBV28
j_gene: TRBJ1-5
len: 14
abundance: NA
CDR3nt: TGTGCCAGCAGGGGACAGCCTAGCAATCAGCCCCAGCATTTT
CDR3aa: CASRGQPSNQPQHF

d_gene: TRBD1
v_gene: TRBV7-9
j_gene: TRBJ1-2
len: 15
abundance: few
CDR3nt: TGTGCCAGCAGCTTAGCGTCGACGGGACAGGGAGGCTACACCTTC
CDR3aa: CASSLASTGQGGYTF

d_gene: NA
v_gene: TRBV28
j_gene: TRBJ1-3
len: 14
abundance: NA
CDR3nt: TGTGCCAGCAGTTTAGGGACAACTGGAAACACCATATATTTT
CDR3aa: CASSLGTTGNTIYF

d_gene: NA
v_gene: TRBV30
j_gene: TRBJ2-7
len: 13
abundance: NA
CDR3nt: TGTGCCTGGAGTACCGACAGTACCTACGAGCAGTACTTC
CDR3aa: CAWSTDSTYEQYF

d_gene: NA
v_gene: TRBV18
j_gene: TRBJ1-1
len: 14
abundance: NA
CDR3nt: TGTGCCAGCTCCCCATCCAGGGGAATAACTGAAGCTTTCTTT
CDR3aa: CASSPSRGITEAFF